What follows describes a single T cell receptor (beta chain). This CDR3 contains 15 residues. V gave up 4 bases and J gave up 6 bases; unmatched junction bases: 5. Germline-derived CDR1 and CDR2 are LGHDT and YNNKEL (reference sequence). This sample was included in a study of blood T cell repertoires in COVID-19. Overall study context: Specimens from acute and convalescent COVID-19 originated in the United States, Italy and Spain. Nucleic acid was either cDNA or gDNA, and it came from T cells, B-cell-depleted T cells, or PBMCs.

Per the original data handling: It was from reference gene primer amplification that nucleated cell counts were estimated. The protocol was immunoSEQ multiplex PCR, while the TCRdb copy is restricted to in-frame clones and leaves out a portion. That table furnishes V, J and clone size, whereas the DNA furnished D and trimming. The data show 300,000 or so clones, roughly 84% seen once. This TCR was recovered from a man over 45 with active or convalescent COVID-19. The sample was peripheral blood. This rearrangement joins TRBV3-1 (or the pseudogene TRBV3-2) to TRBJ2-4; 11 bases match TRBD1. As DNA, the CDR3 is TGTGCCAGCAGCCGCTCGGGGACAGGGGGAAACATTCAGTACTTC. It yields the protein CASSRSGTGGNIQYF.